The TCR beta chain under discussion was sequenced for a study of blood T cell repertoires in COVID-19. Trimming shortened V by 3 bases and J by 5 bases, and 13 bases separated the two germline ends. This CDR3 contains 14 residues. In germline, CDR1 is LNHDA, CDR2 SQIVND (reference sequence). Only in-frame clones appear in the TCRdb table, and some are missing; sequencing was by immunoSEQ multiplex PCR. This table has 270,000 or so clones, nearly 85% appearing once. The specimen was peripheral blood. This clonotype was sampled from a human donor in a cohort sampled during active COVID-19. This chain links TRBV19 with TRBJ1-1; D not resolved. The CDR3 here is CASSIRLFSTEAFF. CDR3 bases: TGTGCCAGTAGTATCCGACTTTTTTCGACTGAAGCTTTCTTT.